This T cell receptor beta chain was documented in a study of Ad26.COV2.S vaccination and SARS-CoV-2 variants. The table came from immunoSEQ multiplex PCR; TCRdb's copy has only in-frame clones and leaves some out. Among fewer than 800,000 clones listed, roughly 90% were seen once. Treatment noted: some 20 received Ad26.COV2.S at low or high dose, single or two shots; several received placebo; per-sample allocation not given. On day 63 after the first injection, vaccine and placebo recipients gave samples. V was pared by 3 bases and J by 2 bases, with 10 bases between. CDR1 and CDR2 (germline): SGHAT, FQNNGV. This CDR3 comprises 14 residues.

V gene TRBV11-2 combines with J gene TRBJ1-2; the D is unclear. The clonotype was recovered from a person aged 18 to 65 who received the Ad26.COV2.S COVID-19 vaccine or a placebo. Specimen: peripheral blood, collected in a trial of Ad26.COV2.S vaccine versus placebo. The CDR3 loop reads CASSFGGQNYGYTF. Written as DNA, the CDR3 is TGTGCCAGCAGCTTTGGAGGGCAAAACTATGGCTACACCTTC. The variable domain in full, with the rest retrieved from reference TRBV11-2 and TRBJ1-2, is EAGVAQSPRYKIIEKRQSVAFWCNPISGHATLYWYQQILGQGPKLLIQFQNNGVVDDSQLPKDRFSAERLKGVDSTLKIQPAKLEDSAVYLCASSFGGQNYGYTFGSGTRLTVV.